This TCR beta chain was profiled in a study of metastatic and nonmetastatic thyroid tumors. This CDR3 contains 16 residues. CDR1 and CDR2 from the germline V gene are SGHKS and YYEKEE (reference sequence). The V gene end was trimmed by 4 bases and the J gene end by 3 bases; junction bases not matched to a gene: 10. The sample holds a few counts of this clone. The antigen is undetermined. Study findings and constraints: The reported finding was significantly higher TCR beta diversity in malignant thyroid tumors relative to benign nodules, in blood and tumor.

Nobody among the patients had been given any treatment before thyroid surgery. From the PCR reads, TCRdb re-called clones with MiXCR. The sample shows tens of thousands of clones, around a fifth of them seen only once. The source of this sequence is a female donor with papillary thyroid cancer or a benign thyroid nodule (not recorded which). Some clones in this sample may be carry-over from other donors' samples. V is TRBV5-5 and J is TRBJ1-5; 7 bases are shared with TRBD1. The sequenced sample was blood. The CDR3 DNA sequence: TGTGCCAGCAGCGAGGATCGACAGGGCCCCAATCAGCCCCAGCATTTT. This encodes CASSEDRQGPNQPQHF.